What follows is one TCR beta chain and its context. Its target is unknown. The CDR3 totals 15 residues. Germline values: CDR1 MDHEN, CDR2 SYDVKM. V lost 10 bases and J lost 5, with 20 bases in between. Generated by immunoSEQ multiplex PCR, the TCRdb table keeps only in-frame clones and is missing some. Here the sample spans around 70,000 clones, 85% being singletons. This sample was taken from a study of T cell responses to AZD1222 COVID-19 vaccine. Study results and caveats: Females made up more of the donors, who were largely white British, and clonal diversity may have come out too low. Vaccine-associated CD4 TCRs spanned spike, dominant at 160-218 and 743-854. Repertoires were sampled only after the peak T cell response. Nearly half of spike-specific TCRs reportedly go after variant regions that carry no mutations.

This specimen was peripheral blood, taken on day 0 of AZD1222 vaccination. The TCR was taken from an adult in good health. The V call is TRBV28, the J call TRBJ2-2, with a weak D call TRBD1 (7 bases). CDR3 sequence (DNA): TGTGCCAACCCCCCGGAGGGGACAGATACCGGGGAGCTGTTTTTT. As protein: CANPPEGTDTGELFF.